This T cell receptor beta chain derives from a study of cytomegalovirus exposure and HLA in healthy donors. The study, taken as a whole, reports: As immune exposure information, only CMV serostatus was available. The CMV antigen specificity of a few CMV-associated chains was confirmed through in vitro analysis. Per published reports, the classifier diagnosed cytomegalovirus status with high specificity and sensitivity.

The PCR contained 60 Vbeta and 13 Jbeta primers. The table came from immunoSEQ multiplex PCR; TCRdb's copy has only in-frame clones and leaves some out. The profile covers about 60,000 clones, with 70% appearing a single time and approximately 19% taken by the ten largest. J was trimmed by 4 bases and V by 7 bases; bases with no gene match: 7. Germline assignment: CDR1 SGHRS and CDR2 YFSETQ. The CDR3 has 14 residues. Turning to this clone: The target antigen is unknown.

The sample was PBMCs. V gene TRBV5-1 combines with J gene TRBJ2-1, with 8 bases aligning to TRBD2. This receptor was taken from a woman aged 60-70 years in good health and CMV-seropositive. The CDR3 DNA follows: TGCGCCAGCGGGGCTAGCGGGTTTTACAATGAGCAGTTCTTC. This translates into CASGASGFYNEQFF.